One and the same sample provided the 21 T cell receptor beta chains below, sequenced in a study of identical twins. One entry per CDR3 protein, called by TCRdb with MiXCR from the 5' RACE reads. This table holds 400,000 to 500,000 distinct CDR3 sequences, roughly an eighth found once. This same sample was also part of a study on yellow fever vaccine responses in identical twins.

Specimen: CD4+ T cells sorted from blood. The source is a woman aged 18-29 years in good health.

This chain connects TRBV6-7 to TRBJ2-2; the match to TRBD2 covers 13 bases. TRBV6-7 is reported as an ORF; its role is uncertain. The junction had 4 bases not matched to a gene; V was cut back by 0 bases and J by 0 bases. The CDR3 has 19 amino acids. CDR3 DNA: TGTGCCAGCAGTTACTCGACTAGCGGGGGGAGAGCGAACACCGGGGAGCTGTTTTTT. It translates to CASSYSTSGGRANTGELFF.

The genes are TRBV29-1 and TRBJ1-2; 11 bases match TRBD1. Trimming at V came to 4 bases and at J to 4 bases, leaving 2 bases not matched to a gene. The CDR3 runs 13 residues. CDR1 SQVTM and CDR2 ANQGSEA come from the germline V gene. CDR3 coding DNA: TGCAGCGTTGGGACAGGGGGCCGCTATGGCTACACCTTC. Translation gives CSVGTGGRYGYTF.

The chain has TRBV20-1 and TRBJ2-3, with TRBD1 matching 10 bases. The V and J ends lost 6 bases and 2 bases, in that order; junction bases with no gene match: 11. There are 16 residues in the CDR3. CDR1 and CDR2 from the germline V gene are DFQATT and SNEGSKA (reference sequence). The CDR3 here is CSAPTAGQGPTDTQYF. DNA for the CDR3: TGCAGTGCCCCAACGGCGGGACAGGGGCCCACAGATACGCAGTATTTT.

This clonotype was recorded many times. The V call is TRBV4-2, the J call TRBJ2-2, with 12 bases matching TRBD2. V gave up 0 bases and J gave up 5 bases; unmatched junction bases: 1. The germline gives CDR1 LGHNA, CDR2 YNFKEQ. This CDR3 spans 16 amino acids. CDR3 loop: CASSQEGLAGTGELFF. In nucleotides, the CDR3 is TGTGCCAGCAGCCAAGAAGGACTAGCGGGAACCGGGGAGCTGTTTTTT.

This clonotype was seen at least ten times. The rearrangement links TRBV12-3 or TRBV12-4 to TRBJ2-1; a possible D gene is TRBD1 (6 bases). The length of the CDR3 is 15 residues. V was shortened by 2 bases and J by 2 bases, with 10 bases between the two germline ends. This CDR3 reads CASSLSGATYNEQFF. Written as DNA, the CDR3 is TGTGCCAGCAGTTTATCAGGGGCGACCTACAATGAGCAGTTCTTC.

This clonotype appeared a few times. The V and J genes are TRBV19 and TRBJ1-1; 7 positions agree with TRBD1. Germline V CDR1 and CDR2: LNHDA, SQIVND (reference sequence). CDR3 length: 12 amino acids. Trimming at V came to 10 bases and at J to 3 bases, leaving 5 bases not matched to a gene. CDR3 residues: CATLDRDTEAFF. CDR3 nucleotide sequence: TGTGCCACCCTCGACAGGGACACTGAAGCTTTCTTT.

This clonotype has a count of ten or more. The rearrangement links TRBV24-1 to TRBJ2-1; 7 bases are shared with TRBD2. Germline V CDR1 and CDR2: KGHDR, SFDVKD. The V gene end was trimmed by 3 bases and the J gene end by 2 bases; junction bases not matched to a gene: 6. This CDR3 has 16 amino acids. The CDR3 DNA is TGTGCCACCAGTGATCATAGCGGGTCTACCTACAATGAGCAGTTCTTC. Translation: CATSDHSGSTYNEQFF.

This clonotype came up many times. The rearrangement uses TRBV12-3 or TRBV12-4 and TRBJ2-2; no clear D. The CDR3 length is 12 residues. The V end lost 7 bases, the J end lost 3 bases, and 6 bases lay between the germline ends. The CDR3 here is CASKEYTGELFF. CDR3 sequence (DNA): TGTGCCAGCAAGGAGTACACCGGGGAGCTGTTTTTT.

V usage is TRBV7-2 and J usage is TRBJ2-1; D unclear. Deletions cut 5 bases from V and 5 bases from J, with 7 bases between. The V gene's germline CDR1 is SGHTA and CDR2 FQGNSA. The CDR3 has 12 residues. The CDR3 DNA is TGTGCCAGCAGCCTACACGACAATGAGCAGTTCTTC. Encoded protein: CASSLHDNEQFF.

This clonotype was counted a few times. V gene TRBV12-3 or TRBV12-4 combines with J gene TRBJ1-1; D remains ambiguous. This CDR3 region has 14 residues. V shed 7 bases and J shed 0 bases, with 12 bases lying between them. CDR3 residues: CASTLRTVNTEAFF. The CDR3 DNA reads TGTGCCAGCACCTTAAGGACGGTGAACACTGAAGCTTTCTTT.

Many counts were recorded for this clonotype. For the CDR3, the DNA is TGTGCCAGCAGCTCGGGACAGGGGGTTTACGAGCAGTACTTC. This sequence encodes CASSSGQGVYEQYF. The genes are TRBV7-9 and TRBJ2-7, with 11 bases identical to TRBD1. V was clipped by 4 bases and J by 4 bases; unmatched bases: 3. Germline V lookup: CDR1 SEHNR, CDR2 FQNEAQ (reference sequence). The CDR3 totals 14 residues.

This clonotype was recorded a few times. The chain couples TRBV5-1 to TRBJ2-5, with D unclear. The CDR3 consists of 15 residues. CDR1 is SGHRS and CDR2 is YFSETQ in the germline V gene. The V end lost 2 bases, the J end lost 0 bases, and 11 bases lay between the germline ends. The CDR3 protein is CASSLGGTNQETQYF. The CDR3 DNA reads TGCGCCAGCAGCTTAGGTGGAACCAACCAAGAGACCCAGTACTTC.

This clonotype came up a few times. This sequence joins TRBV18 and TRBJ1-3; D gene ambiguous. Trimming removed 2 bases from V and 0 bases from J, with 8 bases in between. CDR3 length: 15 residues. Germline CDR1 is KGHSH and CDR2 is LQKENI. DNA of the CDR3: TGTGCCAGCTCACCAAGCAGGCTCTCTGGAAACACCATATATTTT. This codes for CASSPSRLSGNTIYF.

This chain uses TRBV5-1 with TRBJ2-1, with 7 positions matching TRBD1. J gave up 0 bases and V 4 bases, and 10 bases lay outside the gene matches. CDR1 SGHRS and CDR2 YFSETQ come from the germline V gene. The CDR3 has 17 amino acids. The CDR3 is CASSPSTGTLSYNEQFF. CDR3 nucleotide sequence: TGCGCCAGCAGCCCCTCGACAGGGACCCTCTCCTACAATGAGCAGTTCTTC.

This clonotype occurred a few times. The chain uses TRBV7-2 and TRBJ2-3; no definite D call. Germline V CDR1 and CDR2: SGHTA, FQGNSA. The V end lost 4 bases, the J end lost 4 bases, and 15 bases lay between the germline ends. CDR3 length: 15 amino acids. The CDR3 protein is CASSSQTVLADTQYF. In nucleotides, the CDR3 is TGTGCCAGCAGCTCACAGACGGTCCTGGCAGATACGCAGTATTTT.

V and J are TRBV29-1 and TRBJ2-5; D not certain. V shed 3 bases and J shed 4 bases, with 12 bases lying between them. There are 13 residues in the CDR3. Germline lookup yields CDR1 SQVTM and CDR2 ANQGSEA. CDR3 protein: CSVELSLGETQYF. CDR3 nucleotides: TGCAGCGTTGAGCTCTCGCTGGGAGAGACCCAGTACTTC.

V is TRBV20-1 and J is TRBJ2-1, with D perhaps matching TRBD2 (5 bases). V dropped 4 bases and J dropped 0 bases, with 22 bases sitting between them. The CDR3 is 18 amino acids. Germline assignment: CDR1 DFQATT and CDR2 SNEGSKA (reference sequence). The CDR3 here is CSAIGSLVRIGSYNEQFF. The CDR3 DNA is TGCAGTGCTATAGGGAGTTTGGTTCGGATAGGCTCCTACAATGAGCAGTTCTTC.

J is TRBJ2-2 and V is TRBV15, with 8 bases identical to TRBD2. After removal of 1 base from V and 6 bases from J, the junction contained 4 bases not matched to a gene. CDR1 is LNHNV, CDR2 YYDKDF, per germline (reference sequence). The CDR3 totals 15 residues. DNA for the CDR3: TGTGCCACCAGCAGAGCGGGGGGGCTTGCCGGGGAGCTGTTTTTT. The encoded protein is CATSRAGGLAGELFF.

A few counts support this clonotype. The chain couples TRBV4-1 to TRBJ2-3; D is uncertain. The germline CDR1 and CDR2 sequences are MGHRA and YSYEKL. CDR3 length equals 14 residues. The V end was cut by 3 bases, the J end by 3 bases, with 10 bases between. The CDR3 is CASSQPDQTDTQYF. In DNA form, the CDR3 reads TGCGCCAGCAGCCAGCCCGACCAAACAGATACGCAGTATTTT.

DNA of the CDR3: TGTGCCAGCTCACCCCTCACAGGGGGTGACTATGGCTACACCTTC. Translating it yields CASSPLTGGDYGYTF. This sequence joins TRBV18 and TRBJ1-2; 8 nucleotides agree with TRBD1. Germline CDR1 KGHSH, CDR2 LQKENI. CDR3 length equals 15 residues. V lost 3 bases to trimming and J lost 3 bases; unmatched junction nucleotides: 6.

This clonotype was found many times. The chain couples TRBV2 to TRBJ2-5; TRBD2 might be the D (5 bases). In germline, CDR1 is SNHLY, CDR2 FYNNEI. The CDR3 sequence is 14 residues long. V was shortened by 6 bases and J by 7 bases, with 18 bases between the two germline ends. This CDR3 is CASSTTRVDGTQYF. CDR3 DNA sequence: TGTGCCAGCAGCACAACTAGGGTCGATGGGACCCAGTACTTC.